These 32 T cell receptor beta chains share one sample of origin, sequenced in a study of cytomegalovirus exposure and HLA in healthy donors. 13 Jbeta primers and 60 Vbeta primers were used for the PCR. Sequenced by immunoSEQ multiplex PCR; TCRdb stores in-frame clones only, minus some. The sample carries about 98,000 clones, about 70% recorded once. The material sequenced was PBMCs. Receptors originate from a human donor in good health.

This chain uses TRBV21-1 with TRBJ2-1; TRBD2 is the table's D call, not checked against the DNA. TRBV21-1 is described as a pseudogene. The CDR3 is 15 amino acids. The CDR3 region has the DNA TGTGCCAGCAGCAAACGCCTAGCTAGGTACAATGAGCAGTTCTTC. Amino acid sequence: CASSKRLARYNEQFF.

The chain has TRBV4-2 and TRBJ2-3; 9 bases are shared with TRBD1. Germline assignment: CDR1 LGHNA and CDR2 YNFKEQ. This CDR3 has 15 amino acids. J was trimmed by 1 base and V by 4 bases; bases with no gene match: 3. DNA for the CDR3: TGTGCCAGCAGCCCCCGGGACAGGGGCACAGATACGCAGTATTTT. Protein sequence: CASSPRDRGTDTQYF.

The rearrangement uses TRBV25-1 and TRBJ2-2; 9 nucleotides agree with TRBD1. The CDR3 has 16 amino acids. Per germline, CDR1 MGHDK and CDR2 SYGVNS. Trimming cost V 4 bases and J 4 bases; bases outside gene matches: 7. The CDR3 DNA reads TGTGCCAGCAGTGGCTTGACAGGGGGTGGCACCGGGGAGCTGTTTTTT. Its translation: CASSGLTGGGTGELFF.

The chain is built from TRBV4-2 and TRBJ2-7; 10 nucleotides agree with TRBD1. This CDR3 is built from 16 residues. Germline-derived CDR1 and CDR2 are LGHNA and YNFKEQ. Losses at the gene ends were 2 bases for V and 5 bases for J; bases not matched to a gene: 9. In DNA, the CDR3 is TGTGCCAGCAGCCAACGCGCAGGGACAGGGGCTCACGAGCAGTACTTC. This gives the protein CASSQRAGTGAHEQYF.

The V and J genes are TRBV15 and TRBJ1-3; D not resolved. The germline V gene encodes CDR1 LNHNV and CDR2 YYDKDF (reference sequence). The CDR3 extends over 15 amino acids. Trimming removed 0 bases at V and 2 bases at J, with 8 bases between. The CDR3 loop is CATSRDRGTGNTIYF. The CDR3 coding sequence is TGTGCCACCAGCAGAGACCGGGGTACTGGAAACACCATATATTTT.

This clone was detected once. This chain uses TRBV28 with TRBJ1-2; D is undetermined. V lost 3 bases and J 8 bases, leaving 10 bases between the germline ends. Germline values: CDR1 MDHEN, CDR2 SYDVKM. The length of the CDR3 is 12 residues. CDR3 region: CASSLRVGGYTF. CDR3 nucleotides: TGTGCCAGCAGTTTGCGTGTGGGCGGCTACACCTTC.

A few counts support this clone. V and J are TRBV25-1 and TRBJ2-7, with D tentatively TRBD2 (7 bases). Trimming shortened V by 8 bases and J by 0 bases, and 17 bases separated the two germline ends. The CDR3 extends over 15 amino acids. Germline V lookup: CDR1 MGHDK, CDR2 SYGVNS. CDR3 DNA: TGTGCCAGCTCCGCGGGGCGGGGGCCCTCCTACGAGCAGTACTTC. Translating it yields CASSAGRGPSYEQYF.

The genes are TRBV7-9 and TRBJ2-5; 12 positions agree with TRBD1. Germline V gene data show CDR1 as SEHNR and CDR2 as FQNEAQ (reference sequence). The V segment lost 5 bases and the J segment 5 bases; nucleotides outside the gene matches: 12. This CDR3 is 17 amino acids long. CDR3 DNA sequence: TGTGCCAGCAGCCCAGGCATCCGGGACAGGGGGCTGGAGACCCAGTACTTC. Encoded protein: CASSPGIRDRGLETQYF. The full variable domain, with the rest looked up from reference TRBV7-9 and TRBJ2-5, is DTGVSQNPRHKITKRGQNVTFRCDPISEHNRLYWYRQTLGQGPEFLTYFQNEAQLEKSRLLSDRFSAERPKGSFSTLEIQRTEQGDSAMYLCASSPGIRDRGLETQYFGPGTRLLVL.

The chain uses TRBV1 and TRBJ1-5; the D call TRBD1 from the table was never checked on the DNA. TRBV1 corresponds to a pseudogene. The CDR3 length is 19 residues. CDR3 nucleotide sequence: TGCACCAGCAGCCACAAACACCGGGACAAACTTGAAGGTAATCAGCCCCAGCATTTT. Amino acid sequence: CTSSHKHRDKLEGNQPQHF.

The rearrangement uses TRBV5-1 and TRBJ2-1; possible D gene TRBD1, 6 bases. CDR3 length: 14 residues. Germline loops: CDR1 SGHRS, CDR2 YFSETQ. The ends were cut back, 7 bases at V and 1 base at J, with 12 bases in the middle. CDR3 in amino acids: CASELTGSYNEQFF. DNA of the CDR3: TGCGCCAGCGAATTAACAGGGTCCTACAATGAGCAGTTCTTC.

The chain combines TRBV2 with TRBJ2-4; TRBD2 matches at 11 bases. V shed 0 bases, J shed 0 bases, and the junction held 13 bases outside the gene matches. CDR1 and CDR2 from the germline V gene are SNHLY and FYNNEI. This CDR3 contains 21 residues. The DNA for the CDR3 is TGTGCCAGCAGTGAAGCCCTAGCGGGAGGCCGGGGGTTCTTAGCCAAAAACATTCAGTACTTC. Translated: CASSEALAGGRGFLAKNIQYF.

The chain is built from TRBV5-1 and TRBJ2-3; the D is unclear. The germline V and J ends were trimmed by 0 bases and 1 base, with 6 bases remaining between them. Germline loops: CDR1 SGHRS, CDR2 YFSETQ. CDR3 length: 14 amino acids. This CDR3 reads CASSLDPGTDTQYF. CDR3 coding DNA: TGCGCCAGCAGCTTGGATCCCGGCACAGATACGCAGTATTTT.

The chain has TRBV10-1 and TRBJ2-3; 9 bases match TRBD1. CDR1 is WNHNN and CDR2 is SYGVQD in the germline V gene (reference sequence). CDR3 length equals 21 residues. Germline trimming cut 0 bases from V and 3 bases from J; bases unmatched to any gene: 19. CDR3 region: CASSESPYQGQGFIGTDTQYF. The CDR3 DNA sequence: TGCGCCAGCAGTGAGTCGCCCTACCAGGGACAGGGTTTTATAGGGACAGATACGCAGTATTTT.

This chain connects TRBV10-3 to TRBJ2-2; tentatively, D is TRBD1 (5 bases). Trimming removed 6 bases from V and 5 bases from J, with 13 bases in between. From germline, CDR1 is ENHRY and CDR2 SYGVKD. This CDR3 comprises 14 residues. The CDR3 nucleotides read TGTGCCATCAGAGACGCGACAGTTACCGGGGAGCTGTTTTTT. It is translated as CAIRDATVTGELFF.

This chain uses TRBV7-6 with TRBJ1-1; maybe TRBD1 (5 bases). V dropped 0 bases and J dropped 5 bases, with 10 bases sitting between them. The CDR3 loop spans 14 amino acids. Germline V gives CDR1 SGHVS, CDR2 FNYEAQ. CDR3 protein: CASSLAAGITEAFF. CDR3 in DNA: TGTGCCAGCAGCTTAGCGGCAGGGATTACTGAAGCTTTCTTT.

The V and J genes are TRBV4-2 and TRBJ1-2; 8 positions agree with TRBD1. CDR1 and CDR2 (germline): LGHNA, YNFKEQ. Trimming cost V 5 bases and J 2 bases; bases outside gene matches: 10. This CDR3 spans 16 amino acids. CDR3 amino acids: CASSTPGQGGNYGYTF. The CDR3 coding sequence is TGTGCCAGCAGCACACCTGGACAGGGTGGGAACTATGGCTACACCTTC.

The genes are TRBV5-1 and TRBJ1-4; 9 nucleotides agree with TRBD1. CDR1 SGHRS and CDR2 YFSETQ come from the germline V gene. The junction had 4 bases not matched to a gene; V was cut back by 0 bases and J by 7 bases. There are 15 residues in the CDR3. CDR3 DNA: TGCGCCAGCAGCTTGGGGGGACAGGGCTTTGAAAAACTGTTTTTT. It yields the protein CASSLGGQGFEKLFF.

This clone was found once. V usage is TRBV19 and J usage is TRBJ2-3; 9 bases match TRBD1. CDR1 is LNHDA, CDR2 SQIVND, per germline (reference sequence). Trimming cost V 3 bases and J 4 bases; bases outside gene matches: 8. This CDR3 comprises 16 residues. This chain's CDR3 is CASSIDGTGNADTQYF. The CDR3 nucleotides are TGTGCCAGTAGTATCGACGGGACAGGGAATGCAGATACGCAGTATTTT.

The rearrangement uses TRBV5-4 and TRBJ1-1, with a tentative D call TRBD1 (5 bases). The V gene lost 4 bases and the J gene lost 4 bases, with 14 bases spanning the gap. CDR1 and CDR2 from the germline V gene are SGHNT and YYREEE (reference sequence). The CDR3 consists of 14 residues. The CDR3 loop is CASSTGLRPTEAFF. In DNA form, the CDR3 reads TGTGCCAGCAGCACAGGCCTAAGGCCCACTGAAGCTTTCTTT.

The chain joins TRBV5-4 to TRBJ2-5; TRBD2 aligns across 7 bases. Trimming took 0 bases from V and 5 from J; bases not matched to a gene: 4. Germline V CDR1 and CDR2: SGHNT, YYREEE (reference sequence). The CDR3 length is 14 residues. The CDR3 nucleotides read TGTGCCAGCAGCTTGGCCTGGGGAGGGGAGACCCAGTACTTC. This sequence encodes CASSLAWGGETQYF.

This clone was observed many times. The genes are TRBV2 and TRBJ1-1, with D possibly matching TRBD1 (5 bases). The CDR3 loop spans 12 amino acids. Germline V gene data show CDR1 as SNHLY and CDR2 as FYNNEI. Trimming stripped 5 bases from V and 2 bases from J, with 6 bases between. The CDR3 is CASSTGNTEAFF. CDR3 in DNA: TGTGCCAGCAGTACAGGAAACACTGAAGCTTTCTTT.

The table lists this clone with a count of one. V and J are TRBV27 and TRBJ2-2, with TRBD1 identical over 12 bases. The length of the CDR3 is 19 residues. Germline V gene sequence: CDR1 MNHEY, CDR2 SMNVEV (reference sequence). J gave up 5 bases and V 4 bases, and 14 bases lay outside the gene matches. CDR3 loop: CASSSQGTGGFRNTGELFF. Written as DNA, the CDR3 is TGTGCCAGCAGTTCACAAGGGACAGGGGGCTTTAGGAATACCGGGGAGCTGTTTTTT.

CDR3 protein: CASSPGQQYNYGYTF. The CDR3 nucleotides read TGCGCCAGCAGCCCCGGACAGCAGTATAACTATGGCTACACCTTC. The rearrangement joins TRBV4-1 to TRBJ1-2, with a possible D match to TRBD1 (6 bases). This CDR3 contains 15 residues. V was clipped by 4 bases and J by 1 base, with 13 bases between them. CDR1 MGHRA and CDR2 YSYEKL come from the germline V gene.

This clone was seen a handful of times. The chain links TRBV6-5 to TRBJ2-1; 14 bases are shared with TRBD2. The ends lost 8 bases at V and 8 bases at J; junction bases unmatched: 8. This CDR3 has 15 residues. Germline V gene lookup returns CDR1 MNHEY and CDR2 SVGAGI. The CDR3 sequence is CASHRLAGGQDEQFF. In DNA, the CDR3 is TGTGCCAGCCACCGACTAGCGGGGGGGCAGGATGAGCAGTTCTTC.

This clone showed up just once. V is TRBV7-8 and J is TRBJ1-6, with 10 bases identical to TRBD1. Germline trimming cut 1 base from V and 9 bases from J; bases unmatched to any gene: 3. Germline lookup yields CDR1 SGHVS and CDR2 FQNEAQ. The CDR3 consists of 15 residues. CDR3 in amino acids: CASSLGQGASSPLHF. As DNA, the CDR3 is TGTGCCAGCAGCTTAGGACAGGGGGCGAGTTCACCCCTCCACTTT.

This chain's CDR3 is CASSLGGGILMNTEAFF. CDR3 DNA: TGTGCCAGCAGCTTAGGCGGGGGGATCCTTATGAACACTGAAGCTTTCTTT. The rearrangement uses TRBV7-6 and TRBJ1-1, with a possible D match to TRBD1 (5 bases). Trimming took off 1 base at V and 0 bases at J, with 15 bases between the two ends. Germline loops: CDR1 SGHVS, CDR2 FNYEAQ. The CDR3 runs to 17 residues.

V gene TRBV7-7 combines with J gene TRBJ1-3, with unresolved D. This CDR3 has 13 residues. Per germline, CDR1 SSHAT and CDR2 FNYEAQ (reference sequence). V was cut by 5 bases and J by 9 bases, with 14 bases left in between. The chain's CDR3 is CASSPRLGGTIYF. The CDR3 coding sequence is TGTGCCAGCAGCCCCCGTCTTGGAGGCACCATATATTTT.

The rearrangement joins TRBV25-1 to TRBJ2-1; 7 bases map to TRBD1. CDR1 and CDR2 from the germline V gene are MGHDK and SYGVNS. CDR3 length: 17 residues. The V and J ends lost 10 bases and 0 bases, in that order; junction bases with no gene match: 15. This chain's CDR3 is CAISSVTGESSYNEQFF. The CDR3 DNA reads TGTGCCATTTCGTCGGTAACAGGGGAAAGCTCCTACAATGAGCAGTTCTTC. Together with reference TRBV25-1 and TRBJ2-1, the CDR3 gives the full variable domain: EADIYQTPRYLVIGTGKKITLECSQTMGHDKMYWYQQDPGMELHLIHYSYGVNSTEKGDLSSESTVSRIRTEHFPLTLESARPSHTSQYLCAISSVTGESSYNEQFFGPGTRLTVL.

The chain uses TRBV27 and TRBJ2-1, with 10 positions matching TRBD2. The length of the CDR3 is 14 residues. Germline V gives CDR1 MNHEY, CDR2 SMNVEV (reference sequence). V gave up 8 bases and J gave up 8 bases; unmatched junction bases: 9. The CDR3 reads CASSFLAGAHEQFF. DNA for the CDR3: TGTGCCAGCTCCTTCCTAGCGGGAGCCCATGAGCAGTTCTTC.

The V and J genes are TRBV21-1 and TRBJ2-3; the table's D call of TRBD2 was not tested on the DNA. TRBV21-1 is recorded as a pseudogene. The CDR3 has 19 amino acids. The CDR3 reads CAARASGTSGILSTDTQYF. CDR3 sequence (DNA): TGTGCCGCCAGGGCATCCGGGACTAGCGGGATACTTAGCACAGATACGCAGTATTTT.

The chain is built from TRBV29-1 and TRBJ1-6; 7 bases are shared with TRBD1. The germline V gene has CDR1 SQVTM and CDR2 ANQGSEA. The CDR3 length is 13 residues. V shed 7 bases and J 6 bases; nucleotides not matched to a gene: 6. The CDR3 loop reads CSAGQDVNSPLHF. CDR3 coding DNA: TGCAGCGCCGGACAGGACGTTAATTCACCCCTCCACTTT. Complete variable domain (other parts from reference TRBV29-1 and TRBJ1-6): SAVISQKPSRDICQRGTSLTIQCQVDSQVTMMFWYRQQPGQSLTLIATANQGSEATYESGFVIDKFPISRPNLTFSTLTVSNMSPEDSSIYLCSAGQDVNSPLHFGNGTRLTVT.

The chain uses TRBV19 and TRBJ2-3; 8 bases fit TRBD2. Germline CDR1 and CDR2: LNHDA and SQIVND (reference sequence). There are 17 residues in the CDR3. Trimming cost V 7 bases and J 3 bases; bases outside gene matches: 15. The CDR3 loop reads CASMSPALAGETDTQYF. Written as DNA, the CDR3 is TGTGCCAGTATGTCCCCCGCCCTAGCGGGCGAAACAGATACGCAGTATTTT.